The clone carrying this T cell receptor (beta chain) has a handful of counts. This sample stems from a study of blood T cells in healthy people across ages. Ranging in age from roughly 6 to 90, the donors were healthy Caucasian individuals from Russia. Total RNA, at least 5 micrograms per sample, was extracted from PBMCs. Alongside a J-beta primer mix, a sample-barcoded 5' primer served in a second PCR lasting about 7 to 11 cycles. TCRdb itself ran the 5' RACE reads through MiXCR, one entry per CDR3 protein. The table includes fewer than 2 million distinct CDR3 sequences, more than 35% detected once. The germline V gene encodes CDR1 SGHTA and CDR2 FQGNSA. Trimming removed 5 bases at V and 9 bases at J, with 14 bases between. The CDR3 is made up of 13 amino acids.

Sample: blood. J is TRBJ2-1 and V is TRBV7-2, with D tentatively TRBD1 or TRBD2 (5 bases each). This TCR was sampled from a human donor in good health. The CDR3 reads CASSPSRGTEQFF. In nucleotides, the CDR3 is TGTGCCAGCAGCCCTTCTCGAGGGACTGAGCAGTTCTTC.